Listed here are 26 T cell receptor beta chains from one sample, sequenced in a study of blood T cell repertoires in COVID-19. The table came from immunoSEQ multiplex PCR; TCRdb's copy has only in-frame clones and leaves some out. This sample carries roughly 250,000 clones, over 80% of them seen once, and the ten largest clones take roughly 3.3%. Sequenced input: peripheral blood. These receptors came from a woman between 40 and 55 years old with acute or convalescent COVID-19.

This chain uses TRBV7-2 with TRBJ2-2; D is unresolved. The CDR3 length is 13 residues. V dropped 4 bases and J dropped 0 bases, with 3 bases sitting between them. CDR1 is SGHTA and CDR2 is FQGNSA in the germline V gene. The CDR3 sequence is CASSSANTGELFF. In nucleotides, the CDR3 is TGTGCCAGCAGCTCTGCGAACACCGGGGAGCTGTTTTTT.

V usage is TRBV19 and J usage is TRBJ1-2; D may be TRBD1 (6 bases). The CDR3 consists of 15 residues. Between the trimmed V and J ends, which lost 3 bases and 0 bases, there was a span of 11 bases. CDR1 is LNHDA and CDR2 is SQIVND in the germline V gene (reference sequence). The CDR3 protein is CASSIRQVANYGYTF. Here the CDR3 DNA reads TGTGCCAGTAGTATCCGACAGGTCGCTAACTATGGCTACACCTTC.

The chain couples TRBV24-1 to TRBJ1-2; D is unresolved. V lost 4 bases, J lost 11 bases, and 16 bases lay in between. The CDR3 is 13 residues long. Germline values: CDR1 KGHDR, CDR2 SFDVKD. CDR3 in DNA: TGTGCCACCAGTGACCCTGCTGGGGAGGATTACACCTTC. Protein product: CATSDPAGEDYTF.

The rearrangement links TRBV2 to TRBJ2-3; 13 nucleotides agree with TRBD2. V dropped 11 bases and J dropped 4; count of bases not matched to a gene: 15. Germline V gene data show CDR1 as SNHLY and CDR2 as FYNNEI. CDR3 length: 17 residues. Written as DNA, the CDR3 is TGTGCCGGACGGGAGACTAGCGGGGGGCTAGGGGCAGATACGCAGTATTTT. It translates to CAGRETSGGLGADTQYF.

The gene calls are TRBV6-5 and TRBJ1-2; no clear D. This CDR3 has 14 amino acids. The V end was cut by 6 bases, the J end by 4 bases, with 15 bases between. The germline CDR1 and CDR2 sequences are MNHEY and SVGAGI. This CDR3 reads CASSRERMFYGYTF. The DNA for the CDR3 is TGTGCCAGCAGCCGGGAGAGAATGTTCTATGGCTACACCTTC.

The V and J genes are TRBV29-1 and TRBJ1-1; TRBD1 aligns across 9 bases. Germline V gene lookup returns CDR1 SQVTM and CDR2 ANQGSEA. V trimming: 7 bases; J trimming: 6 bases; junction bases outside the gene matches: 6. CDR3 length: 12 residues. The CDR3 protein is CSGNDRGSEAFF. As DNA, the CDR3 is TGCAGCGGTAACGACAGGGGGTCTGAAGCTTTCTTT.

The chain has TRBV12-5 and TRBJ1-3; 10 bases are a match to TRBD1. Germline values: CDR1 LGHNT, CDR2 FRNRAP. The V gene end was trimmed by 5 bases and the J gene end by 7 bases; junction bases not matched to a gene: 5. The CDR3 has 14 residues. CDR3 sequence: CASGVGQGKNTIYF. The CDR3 bases are TGTGCTAGTGGTGTGGGACAGGGGAAGAACACCATATATTTT.

The rearrangement uses TRBV10-3 and TRBJ1-6; 10 positions agree with TRBD1. Germline V lookup: CDR1 ENHRY, CDR2 SYGVKD. The ends lost 6 bases at V and 10 bases at J; junction bases unmatched: 9. The CDR3 consists of 15 residues. The CDR3 DNA follows: TGTGCCATCAGCGCGGGGGGACAGGGGATCTCACCCCTCCACTTT. Residues: CAISAGGQGISPLHF.

The chain is built from TRBV5-4 and TRBJ1-2, with 7 positions matching TRBD1. CDR3 length equals 14 residues. Germline values: CDR1 SGHNT, CDR2 YYREEE (reference sequence). The junction had 4 bases not matched to a gene; V was cut back by 1 base and J by 4 bases. The DNA for the CDR3 is TGTGCCAGCAGCTTGCAGCAGGGGGGCTATGGCTACACCTTC. This gives the protein CASSLQQGGYGYTF. The full variable domain, rest sourced from reference TRBV5-4 and TRBJ1-2, is ETGVTQSPTHLIKTRGQQVTLRCSSQSGHNTVSWYQQALGQGPQFIFQYYREEENGRGNFPPRFSGLQFPNYSSELNVNALELDDSALYLCASSLQQGGYGYTFGSGTRLTVV.

The table lists this clone with a few counts. J is TRBJ2-2 and V is TRBV5-1, with a weak D call TRBD2 (6 bases). CDR3 length: 15 amino acids. The germline V gene encodes CDR1 SGHRS and CDR2 YFSETQ. V was trimmed by 2 bases and J by 5 bases, leaving 13 bases between them. CDR3 DNA sequence: TGCGCCAGCAGCTTAGTAGCAGGGAGGACCGGGGAGCTGTTTTTT. This translates into CASSLVAGRTGELFF.

In its sample, this clone was seen once. The chain links TRBV18 to TRBJ1-1; no definite D call. From germline, CDR1 is KGHSH and CDR2 LQKENI. V gave up 0 bases and J gave up 1 base, with 9 bases separating them. This CDR3 region has 15 residues. DNA for the CDR3: TGTGCCAGCTCACCACCGGTTCGGGGGAACACTGAAGCTTTCTTT. Translated, it gives CASSPPVRGNTEAFF.

This sequence joins TRBV24-1 and TRBJ2-3, with 9 bases lining up with TRBD1. Germline V CDR1 and CDR2: KGHDR, SFDVKD. CDR3 size: 16 residues. V shed 5 bases, J shed 4 bases, and the junction held 9 bases outside the gene matches. The CDR3 loop reads CATSGGRDRVADTQYF. The DNA of the CDR3 is TGTGCCACCAGTGGGGGGCGGGACAGGGTCGCAGATACGCAGTATTTT.

The chain combines TRBV6-5 with TRBJ1-5, with TRBD1 matching over 9 bases. With V trimmed by 6 bases and J by 7 bases, 7 bases remained unmatched. Germline loops: CDR1 MNHEY, CDR2 SVGAGI. The CDR3 loop spans 14 amino acids. The CDR3 region has the DNA TGTGCCAGCAGGCCGGGACAGGGTGGGCAGCCCCAGCATTTT. This sequence encodes CASRPGQGGQPQHF.

This clone came up a few times. V and J are TRBV6-4 and TRBJ2-1; 10 nucleotides match TRBD2. V lost 0 bases to trimming and J lost 7 bases; unmatched junction nucleotides: 6. Germline CDR1 is MRHNA and CDR2 is SNTAGT. The CDR3 is 16 residues long. In nucleotides, the CDR3 is TGTGCCAGCAGTGACTCGAGCGGGGGGGCCTCGAATGAGCAGTTCTTC. It translates to CASSDSSGGASNEQFF.

The chain employs TRBV7-2 and TRBJ1-4; a weak D match, TRBD1 (5 bases). The germline V gene has CDR1 SGHTA and CDR2 FQGNSA. Between the trimmed V and J ends, which lost 1 base and 9 bases, there was a span of 15 bases. This CDR3 comprises 15 residues. This chain's CDR3 is CASSLGGTEIKKLFF. CDR3 sequence (DNA): TGTGCCAGCAGCTTAGGGGGGACTGAGATCAAAAAACTGTTTTTT.

The gene calls are TRBV13 and TRBJ1-1; the D gene is possibly TRBD1 (5 bases). The CDR3 consists of 16 residues. CDR1 is PRHDT, CDR2 FYEKMQ, per germline (reference sequence). The V end lost 0 bases, the J end lost 4 bases, and 15 bases lay between the germline ends. The CDR3 spells CASSLGAGSYITEAFF. The CDR3 bases are TGTGCCAGCAGCTTAGGGGCAGGGTCTTACATCACTGAAGCTTTCTTT.

The rearrangement uses TRBV19 and TRBJ1-5, with D unresolved. Germline lookup yields CDR1 LNHDA and CDR2 SQIVND (reference sequence). Trimming pared 5 bases from V and 7 bases from J, leaving 15 bases between. The CDR3 is 14 amino acids. In DNA, the CDR3 is TGTGCCAGTAGTTCGGATTTAGCGAGCCAGCCCCAGCATTTT. Its protein is CASSSDLASQPQHF.

This chain uses TRBV6-5 with TRBJ1-1, with 10 nucleotides matching TRBD1. Germline CDR1 is MNHEY and CDR2 is SVGAGI. V trimming: 6 bases; J trimming: 5 bases; junction bases outside the gene matches: 9. This CDR3 has 15 residues. The CDR3 nucleotides read TGTGCCAGCAGACCCGGGACAGGGGCGATGACTGAAGCTTTCTTT. Translating gives CASRPGTGAMTEAFF.

The V call is TRBV6-5, the J call TRBJ2-7; D is unclear. Looked up from germline, CDR1 is MNHEY and CDR2 is SVGAGI. This CDR3 is 11 amino acids long. The ends were cut back, 10 bases at V and 2 bases at J, with 9 bases in the middle. As DNA, the CDR3 is TGTGCCACCTATAGTACCTACGAGCAGTACGTC. Its translation is CATYSTYEQYV.

V and J are TRBV27 and TRBJ1-1; D is possibly TRBD1 (5 bases). The germline V gene encodes CDR1 MNHEY and CDR2 SMNVEV (reference sequence). V was shortened by 7 bases and J by 0 bases, with 9 bases between the two germline ends. The CDR3 contains 13 residues. CDR3 sequence (DNA): TGTGCCAGCAAGACAGCTTTGAACACTGAAGCTTTCTTT. It codes for CASKTALNTEAFF.

The chain is built from TRBV5-5 and TRBJ2-1; 14 nucleotides line up with TRBD2. The CDR3 is 16 residues long. Trimming cost V 4 bases and J 14 bases; bases outside gene matches: 14. The germline gives CDR1 SGHKS, CDR2 YYEKEE (reference sequence). The DNA for the CDR3 is TGTGCCAGCAGCACCGGACTAGCGGGGGGTGTCGGGAGGGAGTTCTTC. Protein: CASSTGLAGGVGREFF.

The gene calls are TRBV12-3 or TRBV12-4 and TRBJ1-2; 9 bases fit TRBD1. This CDR3 contains 13 residues. The V gene end was trimmed by 2 bases and the J gene end by 8 bases; junction bases not matched to a gene: 3. The CDR3 DNA follows: TGTGCCAGCAGTTTAAGACAGGGGGACGGCTACACCTTC. Encoded protein: CASSLRQGDGYTF.

The chain has TRBV6-5 and TRBJ1-5, with 9 bases aligning to TRBD1. V dropped 6 bases and J dropped 3; count of bases not matched to a gene: 6. Germline V gives CDR1 MNHEY, CDR2 SVGAGI. This CDR3 has 15 residues. CDR3 nucleotides: TGTGCCAGCAGCTTGGACAGGGGCGCCAATCAGCCCCAGCATTTT. Translation: CASSLDRGANQPQHF.

The chain has TRBV11-3 and TRBJ1-1; 7 positions agree with TRBD1. Trimming cost V 5 bases and J 1 base; bases outside gene matches: 13. There are 17 residues in the CDR3. Germline V CDR1 and CDR2: SGHNT, YENEEA. The CDR3 sequence: CASSPGSGQPENTEAFF. The CDR3 DNA sequence: TGTGCCAGCAGCCCGGGTTCGGGACAGCCAGAGAACACTGAAGCTTTCTTT.

V usage is TRBV2 and J usage is TRBJ2-6; TRBD1 might be the D (5 bases). V was pared by 5 bases and J by 0 bases, with 8 bases between. CDR1 SNHLY and CDR2 FYNNEI come from the germline V gene. The CDR3 spans 15 residues. DNA for the CDR3: TGTGCCAGCAGTAGACAGAGCTCTGGGGCCAACGTCCTGACTTTC. Translating it yields CASSRQSSGANVLTF.

This sequence joins TRBV21-1 and TRBJ1-2. TRBV21-1 is a pseudogene segment. This CDR3 contains 16 residues. CDR3 region: CASSKAFEVTNYGYTF. The CDR3 nucleotides are TGTGCCAGCAGCAAAGCGTTTGAGGTAACTAACTATGGCTACACCTTC.